This T cell receptor beta chain was documented in a study of T cell responses to AZD1222 COVID-19 vaccine. As regards this clone: The antigen is undetermined.

The CDR3 covers 14 residues. Per germline, CDR1 SGHDT and CDR2 YYEEEE. J lost 6 bases, V lost 6 bases, and 7 bases had no gene match. Study conclusions and caveats: White British ancestry dominated among donors, who included more females, and clonal diversity was possibly underestimated. Reports say nearly half of spike-specific TCRs go after unmutated variant regions.

Generated by immunoSEQ multiplex PCR, the TCRdb table keeps only in-frame clones and is missing some. The sample comprises some 130,000 clones, approximately 90% of which are singletons, and roughly 2% rests with the top ten. The receptor was derived from an adult in good health. Sequencing was performed on peripheral blood, taken on day 0 of AZD1222 vaccination. The chain joins TRBV5-6 to TRBJ1-1; TRBD1 matches 11 bases. The CDR3 region has the DNA TGTGCCAGCATAAAGCAGGGACAGGGGGCTGAAGCTTTCTTT. Translation gives CASIKQGQGAEAFF.